The next 20 T cell receptor beta chains were all read from a single sample in a study of blood T cell repertoires in COVID-19 (dated by TCRdb to 2018 to 2021). Library method: the immunoSEQ multiplex PCR assay. TCRdb's version of the immuneACCESS table is confined to in-frame rearrangements and falls short of the full clone set. An unresolved V gene accounts for under half of the shortfall where checked; the remainder is of unknown origin. In all, the sample holds roughly 250,000 clones, and about 90% of those were seen once. In total, the top ten clones hold 0.85% to 0.9% of the sample. The sample comprised PBMCs or T cells enriched from blood (not recorded which). All receptors come from a man aged 50 to 60 who had been exposed to COVID-19.

The chain carries TRBV4-2 and TRBJ2-1, with TRBD2 matching over 12 bases. With V trimmed by 2 bases and J by 6 bases, 5 bases remained unmatched. The CDR3 covers 16 residues. Germline V gives CDR1 LGHNA, CDR2 YNFKEQ. CDR3 DNA sequence: TGTGCCAGCAGCCAAACCCTAGCGGGAGGGGGCAATGAGCAGTTCTTC. Translated, it gives CASSQTLAGGGNEQFF.

This chain links TRBV5-6 with TRBJ2-1; 9 nucleotides match TRBD1. V was clipped by 0 bases and J by 7 bases; unmatched bases: 8. The CDR3 is made up of 16 amino acids. Germline CDR1 and CDR2: SGHDT and YYEEEE. The chain's CDR3 is CASSLGLQGAGNEQFF. For the CDR3, the DNA is TGTGCCAGCAGCTTGGGCCTACAGGGGGCGGGGAATGAGCAGTTCTTC.

The chain links TRBV9 to TRBJ1-2; D is ambiguous. Germline values: CDR1 SGDLS, CDR2 YYNGEE. The CDR3 spans 14 residues. V dropped 0 bases and J dropped 1 base, with 7 bases sitting between them. The CDR3 loop is CASSVGANNYGYTF. In DNA form, the CDR3 reads TGTGCCAGCAGCGTAGGAGCAAATAACTATGGCTACACCTTC.

The chain joins TRBV2 to TRBJ2-5; 10 bases match TRBD1. The CDR3 contains 14 residues. The ends lost 6 bases at V and 5 bases at J; junction bases unmatched: 6. Germline assignment: CDR1 SNHLY and CDR2 FYNNEI. CDR3 loop: CASRSGTGVETQYF. CDR3 in DNA: TGTGCCAGCAGGTCCGGGACAGGGGTGGAGACCCAGTACTTC.

The chain combines TRBV30 with TRBJ1-1, with no clear D. The length of the CDR3 is 16 residues. Germline V CDR1 and CDR2: GTSNPN, SVGIG (reference sequence). V lost 4 bases to trimming and J lost 2 bases, with 20 bases between them. This chain's CDR3 is CAWTTTSPTENTEAFF. The CDR3 DNA reads as TGTGCCTGGACCACCACTAGCCCTACCGAAAACACTGAAGCTTTCTTT.

The chain links TRBV2 to TRBJ1-4; perhaps TRBD1 as D (5 bases). V was pared by 6 bases and J by 7 bases, with 12 bases between. Per germline, CDR1 SNHLY and CDR2 FYNNEI. The CDR3 covers 13 residues. CDR3 nucleotides: TGTGCCAGCAGGGGGGGGAGGGGTGAAAAACTGTTTTTT. It codes for CASRGGRGEKLFF.

This clone was detected only once. The V call is TRBV5-1, the J call TRBJ2-5; 9 bases line up with TRBD1. Germline values: CDR1 SGHRS, CDR2 YFSETQ. Trimming removed 2 bases from V and 4 bases from J; junction bases left unmatched: 3. The length of the CDR3 is 14 residues. The CDR3 sequence is CASSFTGGIETQYF. The CDR3, as DNA: TGCGCCAGCAGCTTTACAGGGGGCATAGAGACCCAGTACTTC.

The chain employs TRBV4-2 and TRBJ2-1, with D possibly being TRBD2 (6 bases). The ends were cut back, 0 bases at V and 0 bases at J, with 9 bases in the middle. Germline assignment: CDR1 LGHNA and CDR2 YNFKEQ. This CDR3 comprises 16 residues. The CDR3 here is CASSQDLRDSYNEQFF. The CDR3 region has the DNA TGTGCCAGCAGCCAAGATTTGCGGGACTCCTACAATGAGCAGTTCTTC.

The V and J genes are TRBV28 and TRBJ2-2; the D is unclear. Looked up from germline, CDR1 is MDHEN and CDR2 is SYDVKM. Trimming pared 3 bases from V and 5 bases from J, leaving 16 bases between. There are 16 residues in the CDR3. The CDR3 DNA reads TGTGCCAGCAGTTTGGCTAGACCTCCTCGAACCGGGGAGCTGTTTTTT. Translated, it gives CASSLARPPRTGELFF.

The chain links TRBV6-5 to TRBJ1-4; D is unclear. V shed 3 bases and J shed 3 bases, with 8 bases lying between them. The CDR3 extends over 14 amino acids. From germline, CDR1 is MNHEY and CDR2 SVGAGI. CDR3 DNA: TGTGCCAGCAGTTATTGGGCCGCTAATGAAAAACTGTTTTTT. This sequence encodes CASSYWAANEKLFF.

This CDR3 is CASSPTDRGGYGYTF. CDR3 coding DNA: TGTGCCAGCAGTCCGACAGACAGGGGGGGCTATGGCTACACCTTC. The rearrangement links TRBV27 to TRBJ1-2; 9 nucleotides line up with TRBD1. This CDR3 is built from 15 residues. With V trimmed by 5 bases and J by 4 bases, 8 bases remained unmatched. CDR1 is MNHEY, CDR2 SMNVEV, per germline (reference sequence).

This clone occurred a few times. V is TRBV9 and J is TRBJ2-1, with TRBD1 identical over 7 bases. Trimming removed 2 bases from V and 9 bases from J; junction bases left unmatched: 11. The CDR3 runs 15 residues. Germline assignment: CDR1 SGDLS and CDR2 YYNGEE. The CDR3 sequence: CASSVLDRVMSEQFF. DNA of the CDR3: TGTGCCAGCAGCGTTCTCGACAGGGTTATGAGTGAGCAGTTCTTC.

This clone was detected once. CDR3 sequence reads: CASSGRTGGYEQYF. The CDR3 DNA sequence: TGTGCCAGCAGCGGCCGGACAGGGGGCTACGAGCAGTACTTC. This rearrangement joins TRBV5-4 to TRBJ2-7; 10 bases map to TRBD1. Losses at the gene ends were 4 bases for V and 3 bases for J; bases not matched to a gene: 4. Per germline, CDR1 SGHNT and CDR2 YYREEE (reference sequence). CDR3 length: 14 amino acids.

The count of this clone is one. The V call is TRBV15, the J call TRBJ2-5; D not certain. The V gene's germline CDR1 is LNHNV and CDR2 YYDKDF (reference sequence). The length of the CDR3 is 14 residues. V lost 2 bases and J 0 bases, leaving 7 bases between the germline ends. The CDR3 loop reads CATSRYRNQETQYF. The CDR3, as DNA: TGTGCCACCAGCAGATACAGAAACCAAGAGACCCAGTACTTC.

The chain uses TRBV27 and TRBJ1-3; possible D gene TRBD1, 5 bases. Per the germline V gene, CDR1 is MNHEY and CDR2 is SMNVEV (reference sequence). Trimming removed 5 bases at V and 4 bases at J, with 15 bases between. The CDR3 runs to 15 residues. The CDR3 coding sequence is TGTGCCAGCAGTGGCAGGGCAAAGCCCGGAAACACCATATATTTT. Its protein is CASSGRAKPGNTIYF.

J is TRBJ2-3 and V is TRBV7-8; 11 positions agree with TRBD2. Trimming took 3 bases from V and 0 from J; bases not matched to a gene: 5. The V gene's germline CDR1 is SGHVS and CDR2 FQNEAQ. The CDR3 totals 17 residues. CDR3: CASSLRLAGTSTDTQYF. The CDR3 DNA sequence: TGTGCCAGCAGCTTGAGACTAGCGGGAACTAGCACAGATACGCAGTATTTT.

CDR3 residues: CASSLDWTGEETQYF. The CDR3 bases are TGTGCCAGCAGCCTAGATTGGACAGGGGAAGAGACCCAGTACTTC. The chain has TRBV2 and TRBJ2-5, with 9 bases matching TRBD1. Germline V gene sequence: CDR1 SNHLY, CDR2 FYNNEI. Trimming removed 6 bases from V and 3 bases from J; junction bases left unmatched: 8. The CDR3 length is 15 residues.

The V call is TRBV30, the J call TRBJ1-6; TRBD1 is a possible D gene (5 bases). Trimming cost V 2 bases and J 9 bases, with 17 bases left between them. The germline CDR1 and CDR2 sequences are GTSNPN and SVGIG (reference sequence). The CDR3 runs to 15 residues. The CDR3 spells CAWSRGLWGFSPLHF. Written as DNA, the CDR3 is TGTGCCTGGAGTCGGGGGTTATGGGGTTTTTCACCCCTCCACTTT.

The chain joins TRBV2 to TRBJ1-5, with D perhaps matching TRBD1 (5 bases). This CDR3 has 16 amino acids. V was pared by 6 bases and J by 5 bases, with 20 bases between. Germline-derived CDR1 and CDR2 are SNHLY and FYNNEI. The CDR3 sequence is CASSNFRQGADQPQHF. For the CDR3, the DNA is TGTGCCAGCAGCAACTTCCGGCAGGGCGCGGATCAGCCCCAGCATTTT.

The chain combines TRBV6-1 with TRBJ1-5; TRBD1 might be the D (6 bases). There are 16 residues in the CDR3. Germline CDR1 is MNHNS and CDR2 is SASEGT. Trimming took 2 bases from V and 6 from J, leaving 17 bases between them. CDR3: CASSEFSRQAIQPQHF. DNA of the CDR3: TGTGCCAGCAGTGAATTTTCTAGACAGGCTATTCAGCCCCAGCATTTT.